These T cell receptor beta chains were read from a single sample in a study of T cell responses to AZD1222 COVID-19 vaccine. Sequenced by immunoSEQ multiplex PCR; TCRdb stores in-frame clones only, minus some. The sample lists 120,000 or so clones, roughly 93% occurring once. The source material was peripheral blood, sampled on day 0 of AZD1222 vaccination. The receptors here all came from an adult in good health. Both conserved end residues are part of each CDR3. The order of the fields is D gene, clone size, V gene, J gene, CDR3 DNA, CDR3 protein. A D gene is named only where the DNA matches it firmly. Clone size is not always given. Where it is, it says once, few, many or a class for expanded clones.

NA	NA	TRBV6-6	TRBJ1-1	TGTGCCAGCAGCTGGGCGGGGGACACTGAAGCTTTCTTT	CASSWAGDTEAFF
NA	NA	TRBV5-1	TRBJ1-1	TGCGCCAGCAGCTTGGGGCAAAGGAACACTGAAGCTTTCTTT	CASSLGQRNTEAFF
NA	NA	TRBV6-2/TRBV6-3	TRBJ2-1	TGTGCCAGCAGTAGACAGGAGACTTTATACAATGAGCAGTTCTTC	CASSRQETLYNEQFF
NA	NA	TRBV5-1	TRBJ2-5	TGCGCCAGCAGGGGGGCCTCTTCGGTAGAGACCCAGTACTTC	CASRGASSVETQYF
TRBD1	NA	TRBV10-3	TRBJ1-4	TGTGCCATCAGCGAAAGGACAGGGGCGGATGAAAAACTGTTTTTT	CAISERTGADEKLFF
NA	NA	TRBV30	TRBJ1-4	TGTGCCTGGAGTAAAGCAACTAATGAAAAACTGTTTTTT	CAWSKATNEKLFF
NA	once	TRBV12-3/TRBV12-4	TRBJ1-2	TGTGCCAGCAGTTGGGGGGATGGCTACACCTTC	CASSWGDGYTF
NA	NA	TRBV18	TRBJ2-7	TGTGCCAGCTCACCAGGGGAATCCTACGAGCAGTACTTC	CASSPGESYEQYF
NA	NA	TRBV3-1/TRBV3-2	TRBJ2-5	TGTGCCAGCAGCCAAGGGGGTGAGACCCAGTACTTC	CASSQGGETQYF
NA	NA	TRBV5-1	TRBJ2-1	TGCGCCAGCAGCTTGGAAAGGGTAGCAGGAATAAAGGTGCAGTTCTTC	CASSLERVAGIKVQFF
NA	once	TRBV19	TRBJ1-2	TGTGCCAGTAGAACCTTGCAGGGGCTTTTCTATGGCTACACCTTC	CASRTLQGLFYGYTF
NA	NA	TRBV6-5	TRBJ1-4	TGTGCCAGCAGTTACTACAGGGCAGCTAATGAAAAACTGTTTTTT	CASSYYRAANEKLFF
NA	once	TRBV4-1	TRBJ1-6	TGCGCCAGCAGCCAAGATTTAAGGGGCGGGGGCCCCCTCCACTTT	CASSQDLRGGGPLHF
NA	NA	TRBV30	TRBJ2-5	TGTGCCTGGAGCGTACAGGGCTTGTACCAAGAGACCCAGTACTTC	CAWSVQGLYQETQYF
TRBD1	NA	TRBV2	TRBJ1-4	TGTGCCAGCAGTGACCCAGGGGGTCGGAGTGAAAAACTGTTTTTT	CASSDPGGRSEKLFF
TRBD1	NA	TRBV3-1/TRBV3-2	TRBJ1-3	TGTGCCAGCAGCCAAGCGGGACAGGGTGGAAACACCATATATTTT	CASSQAGQGGNTIYF
NA	NA	TRBV3-1/TRBV3-2	TRBJ1-3	TGTGCCAGCAGCCATCTCCAGGGGAGCTCTGGAAACACCATATATTTT	CASSHLQGSSGNTIYF
TRBD1	NA	TRBV27	TRBJ1-2	TGTGCCAGCAGATCCGGGACAGGGGTTTCCTATGGCTACACCTTC	CASRSGTGVSYGYTF
TRBD1	once	TRBV7-2	TRBJ2-1	TGTGCCAGCAGCACGGACAGGGCCTATGAGCAGTTCTTC	CASSTDRAYEQFF
NA	NA	TRBV5-1	TRBJ1-3	TGCGCCAGCAGCTTGGCCGGGCCAGGAAACACCATATATTTT	CASSLAGPGNTIYF
NA	NA	TRBV20-1	TRBJ1-2	TGCAGTTACCTCGAGAGCTATGGCTACACCTTC	CSYLESYGYTF
TRBD2	NA	TRBV5-6	TRBJ2-1	TGTGCCAGCAGCTGGGGGTCGGGAGGTGGCCATGAGCAGTTCTTC	CASSWGSGGGHEQFF
TRBD1	NA	TRBV5-4	TRBJ1-4	TGTGCCAGCAGCTTGAAGGGGGCGGCAACTAATGAAAAACTGTTTTTT	CASSLKGAATNEKLFF
NA	NA	TRBV19	TRBJ1-5	TGTGCCAGTAATGATCGGGGCGGACAGCCCCAGCATTTT	CASNDRGGQPQHF
NA	NA	TRBV5-6	TRBJ2-7	TGTGCCAGCAGCTTGGGACGCAGCGAGCAGTACTTC	CASSLGRSEQYF
TRBD1	NA	TRBV28	TRBJ1-5	TGTGCCAGCAGTTTACTGGGACAGGGAGCTAACAATCAGCCCCAGCATTTT	CASSLLGQGANNQPQHF
TRBD1	NA	TRBV2	TRBJ1-2	TGTGCCAGCTCTTCCAGTGGGACAGGGATCTATGGCTACACCTTC	CASSSSGTGIYGYTF
TRBD1	once	TRBV6-6	TRBJ1-2	TGTGCCAGCAGTCGCCTCTTAGGGGGCACCTATGGCTACACCTTC	CASSRLLGGTYGYTF
TRBD1	NA	TRBV27	TRBJ1-1	TGTGCCAGCAGTCCCTACAGGGGGCCGGGCACTGAAGCTTTCTTT	CASSPYRGPGTEAFF
TRBD1	NA	TRBV10-3	TRBJ1-2	TGTGCCATCAGTGAGTCGGAGACAGGGCCGGGTGGCTACACCTTC	CAISESETGPGGYTF
TRBD2	NA	TRBV7-8	TRBJ2-1	TGTGCCAGCAGCTTAGTGCTAGCGGTCTACAATGAGCAGTTCTTC	CASSLVLAVYNEQFF
NA	NA	TRBV19	TRBJ2-1	TGTGCCAGTAGTAAAGACAGGCCTGGTGCTGTCGATGAGCAGTTCTTC	CASSKDRPGAVDEQFF
NA	NA	TRBV7-6	TRBJ2-1	TGTGCCAGCAGCTTTGTGGGCAGAGATGAGCAGTTCTTC	CASSFVGRDEQFF
NA	once	TRBV10-3	TRBJ1-2	TGTGCCATCAGTGAGACCGGACCCGGGAATGGCTACACCTTC	CAISETGPGNGYTF
TRBD1	NA	TRBV5-1	TRBJ1-1	TGCGCCAGCGGGACAGGGGAAGCGAACACTGAAGCTTTCTTT	CASGTGEANTEAFF
NA	NA	TRBV7-9	TRBJ2-3	TGTGCCAGCAGCTTAGCGGGCAACACAGATACGCAGTATTTT	CASSLAGNTDTQYF
NA	NA	TRBV19	TRBJ2-2	TGTGCCAGTAGTATCGTCGGGGGAAACACCGGGGAGCTGTTTTTT	CASSIVGGNTGELFF
TRBD2	NA	TRBV4-1	TRBJ2-7	TGCGCCAGCAGACAAATGGCTAGCGGCTCCTACGAGCAGTACTTC	CASRQMASGSYEQYF
TRBD1	NA	TRBV2	TRBJ2-1	TGTGCCAGCAGTCGGGACAGCTCCTACAATGAGCAGTTCTTC	CASSRDSSYNEQFF
NA	NA	TRBV2	TRBJ2-7	TGTGCCAGCAACGACCAGGGGGGGTACGAGCAGTACTTC	CASNDQGGYEQYF
TRBD2	NA	TRBV11-2	TRBJ2-1	TGTGCTAGCGGGAGGGGGAATGAGCAGTTCTTC	CASGRGNEQFF
NA	NA	TRBV25-1	TRBJ1-1	TGTGCCAGCAGTGACTTCCCGGGACGCCAACTGGCTGAAGCTTTCTTT	CASSDFPGRQLAEAFF
NA	NA	TRBV28	TRBJ1-5	TGTGCCAGCAGTTCCTCCCCAGGGCAGCATCAGCCCCAGCATTTT	CASSSSPGQHQPQHF
TRBD2	NA	TRBV7-6	TRBJ2-5	TGTGCCAGCAGCTTAGGGTGGTCTAGCGGGGAGACCCAGTACTTC	CASSLGWSSGETQYF
TRBD1	NA	TRBV7-9	TRBJ2-5	TGTGCCAGCAGCTTTCCTCCCGGGACAGGGGCGCAAGAGACCCAGTACTTC	CASSFPPGTGAQETQYF
NA	NA	TRBV30	TRBJ1-6	TGTGCCTGGACGGGGGGGCAGACCTATAATTCACCCCTCCACTTT	CAWTGGQTYNSPLHF
NA	once	TRBV5-1	TRBJ1-1	TGCGCCAGCAGCTTAGACGGTTTGAACACTGAAGCTTTCTTT	CASSLDGLNTEAFF
TRBD1	NA	TRBV6-5	TRBJ1-5	TGTGCCAGCGGGGGACAGGGGGCTTATCAGCCCCAGCATTTT	CASGGQGAYQPQHF
NA	NA	TRBV19	TRBJ1-1	TGTGCCAGTAGTCGCCAACCAGGGGTTCGAAAAGCTTTCTTT	CASSRQPGVRKAFF
NA	once	TRBV7-9	TRBJ1-2	TGTGCCAGCAGCTCCGCCAGAGATGGCTACACCTTC	CASSSARDGYTF
TRBD2	NA	TRBV18	TRBJ2-5	TGTGCCAGCTCACCGCCCGGACTAGCGGGAATTGTGGAGACCCAGTACTTC	CASSPPGLAGIVETQYF
NA	NA	TRBV3-1/TRBV3-2	TRBJ2-1	TGTGCCAGCAGCCAAGACCCGGACTACTACAATGAGCAGTTCTTC	CASSQDPDYYNEQFF
NA	NA	TRBV24-1	TRBJ2-5	TGTGCCACCAGTGATACGAGCCCAGGGAATCTGGGGCAAGAGACCCAGTACTTC	CATSDTSPGNLGQETQYF
NA	NA	TRBV19	TRBJ2-5	TGTGCCAGTAGTCCCCCTGGGACGGTTCAAGAGACCCAGTACTTC	CASSPPGTVQETQYF